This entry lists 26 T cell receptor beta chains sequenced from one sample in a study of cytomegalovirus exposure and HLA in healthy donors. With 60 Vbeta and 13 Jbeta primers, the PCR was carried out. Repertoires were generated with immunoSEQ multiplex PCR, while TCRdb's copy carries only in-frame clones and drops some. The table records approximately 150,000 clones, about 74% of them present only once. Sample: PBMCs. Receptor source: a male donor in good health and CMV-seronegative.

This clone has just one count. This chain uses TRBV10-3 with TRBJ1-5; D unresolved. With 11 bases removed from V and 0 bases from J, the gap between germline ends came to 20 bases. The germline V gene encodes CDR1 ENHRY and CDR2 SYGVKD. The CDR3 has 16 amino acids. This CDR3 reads CASGYGDTSSNQPQHF. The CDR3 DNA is TGTGCCTCAGGTTATGGTGACACTTCTAGCAATCAGCCCCAGCATTTT.

This CDR3 is CASSPRQGQFGANVLTF. The CDR3 DNA sequence: TGTGCCAGCAGTCCCCGACAGGGGCAGTTCGGGGCCAACGTCCTGACTTTC. The chain uses TRBV7-3 and TRBJ2-6; 8 nucleotides agree with TRBD1. CDR3 length: 17 amino acids. Germline CDR1 and CDR2: SGHTA and FQGTGA. J gave up 4 bases and V 6 bases, and 11 bases lay outside the gene matches.

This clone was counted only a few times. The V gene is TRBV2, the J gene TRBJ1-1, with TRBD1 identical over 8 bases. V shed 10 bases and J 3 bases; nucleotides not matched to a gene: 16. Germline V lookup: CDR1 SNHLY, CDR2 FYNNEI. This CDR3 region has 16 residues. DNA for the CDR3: TGTGCCACCCCGAAGAGGACAGGGAGGGGAGACACTGAAGCTTTCTTT. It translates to CATPKRTGRGDTEAFF. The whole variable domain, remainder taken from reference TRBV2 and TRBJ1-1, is EPEVTQTPSHQVTQMGQEVILRCVPISNHLYFYWYRQILGQKVEFLVSFYNNEISEKSEIFDDQFSVERPDGSNFTLKIRSTKLEDSAMYFCATPKRTGRGDTEAFFGQGTRLTVV.

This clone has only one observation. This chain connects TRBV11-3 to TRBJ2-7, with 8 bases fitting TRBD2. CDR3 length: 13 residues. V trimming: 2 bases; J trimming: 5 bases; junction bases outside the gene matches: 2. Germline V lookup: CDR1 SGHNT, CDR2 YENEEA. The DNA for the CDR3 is TGTGCCAGCAGCTTACGGGGGGGAGACGAGCAGTACTTC. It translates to CASSLRGGDEQYF.

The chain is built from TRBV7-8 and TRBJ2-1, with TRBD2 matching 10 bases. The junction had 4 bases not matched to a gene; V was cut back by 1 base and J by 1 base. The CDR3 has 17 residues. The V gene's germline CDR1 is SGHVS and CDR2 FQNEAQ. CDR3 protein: CASSLGTSGFSYNEQFF. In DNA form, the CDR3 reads TGTGCCAGCAGCTTAGGGACTAGCGGATTTTCCTACAATGAGCAGTTCTTC.

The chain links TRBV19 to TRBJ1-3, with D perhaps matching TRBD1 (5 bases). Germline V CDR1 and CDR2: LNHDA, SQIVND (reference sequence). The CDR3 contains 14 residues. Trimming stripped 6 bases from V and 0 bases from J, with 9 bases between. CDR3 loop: CASRLGGSGNTIYF. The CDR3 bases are TGTGCCAGTAGGTTGGGGGGCTCTGGAAACACCATATATTTT.

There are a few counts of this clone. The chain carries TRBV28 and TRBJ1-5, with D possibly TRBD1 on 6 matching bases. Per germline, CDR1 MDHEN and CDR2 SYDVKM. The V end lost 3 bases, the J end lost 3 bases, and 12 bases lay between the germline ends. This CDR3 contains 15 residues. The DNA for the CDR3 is TGTGCCAGCAGTTTGGAACAGGGTCTCAATCAGCCCCAGCATTTT. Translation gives CASSLEQGLNQPQHF.

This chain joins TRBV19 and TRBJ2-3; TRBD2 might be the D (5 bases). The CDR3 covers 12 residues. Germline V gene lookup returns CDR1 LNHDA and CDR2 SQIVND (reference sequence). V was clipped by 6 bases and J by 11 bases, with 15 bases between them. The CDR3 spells CASRDEGFKQYF. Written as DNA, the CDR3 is TGTGCCAGTAGGGACGAGGGATTCAAGCAGTATTTT.

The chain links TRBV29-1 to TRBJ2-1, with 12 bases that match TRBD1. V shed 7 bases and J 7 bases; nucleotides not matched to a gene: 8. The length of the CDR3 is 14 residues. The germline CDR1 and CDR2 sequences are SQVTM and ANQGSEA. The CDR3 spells CSAARDRGQNEQFF. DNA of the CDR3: TGCAGCGCCGCCCGGGACAGGGGGCAAAATGAGCAGTTCTTC.

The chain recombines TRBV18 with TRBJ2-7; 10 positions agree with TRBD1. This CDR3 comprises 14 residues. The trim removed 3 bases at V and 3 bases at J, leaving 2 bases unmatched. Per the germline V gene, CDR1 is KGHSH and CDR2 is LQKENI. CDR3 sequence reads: CASSPGTGDYEQYF. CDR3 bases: TGTGCCAGCTCACCCGGGACAGGGGACTACGAGCAGTACTTC.

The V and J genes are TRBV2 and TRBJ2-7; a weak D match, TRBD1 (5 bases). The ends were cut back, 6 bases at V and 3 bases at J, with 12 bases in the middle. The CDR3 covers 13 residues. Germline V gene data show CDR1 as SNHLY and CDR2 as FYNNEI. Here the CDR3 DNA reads TGTGCCAGCAGCGGACAACTCGTCTACGAGCAGTACTTC. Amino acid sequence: CASSGQLVYEQYF. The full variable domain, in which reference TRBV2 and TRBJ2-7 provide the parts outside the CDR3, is EPEVTQTPSHQVTQMGQEVILRCVPISNHLYFYWYRQILGQKVEFLVSFYNNEISEKSEIFDDQFSVERPDGSNFTLKIRSTKLEDSAMYFCASSGQLVYEQYFGPGTRLTVT.

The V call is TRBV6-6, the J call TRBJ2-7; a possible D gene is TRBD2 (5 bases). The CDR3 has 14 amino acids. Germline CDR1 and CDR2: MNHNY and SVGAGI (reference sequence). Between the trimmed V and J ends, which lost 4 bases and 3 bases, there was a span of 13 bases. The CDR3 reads CASSSSGINYEQYF. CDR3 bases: TGTGCCAGCAGTTCATCCGGGATCAACTACGAGCAGTACTTC.

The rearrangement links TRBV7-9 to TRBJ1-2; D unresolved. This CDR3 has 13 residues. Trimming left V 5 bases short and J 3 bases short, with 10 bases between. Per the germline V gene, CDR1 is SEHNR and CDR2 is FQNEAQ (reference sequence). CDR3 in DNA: TGTGCCAGCAGCCCGGCAGACTACTATGGCTACACCTTC. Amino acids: CASSPADYYGYTF.

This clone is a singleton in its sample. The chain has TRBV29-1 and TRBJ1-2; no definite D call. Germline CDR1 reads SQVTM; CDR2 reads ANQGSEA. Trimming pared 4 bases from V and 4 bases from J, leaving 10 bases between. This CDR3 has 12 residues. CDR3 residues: CSVGRATYGYTF. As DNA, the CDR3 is TGCAGCGTTGGAAGAGCTACCTATGGCTACACCTTC. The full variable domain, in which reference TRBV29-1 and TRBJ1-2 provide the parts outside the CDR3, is SAVISQKPSRDICQRGTSLTIQCQVDSQVTMMFWYRQQPGQSLTLIATANQGSEATYESGFVIDKFPISRPNLTFSTLTVSNMSPEDSSIYLCSVGRATYGYTFGSGTRLTVV.

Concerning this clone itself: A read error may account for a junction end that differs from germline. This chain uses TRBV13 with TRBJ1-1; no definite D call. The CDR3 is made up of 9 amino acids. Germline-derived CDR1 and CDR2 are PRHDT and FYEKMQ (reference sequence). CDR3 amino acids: CASSPEAFF. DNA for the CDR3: TGTGCCAGCAGCCCTGAGGCTTTCTTT. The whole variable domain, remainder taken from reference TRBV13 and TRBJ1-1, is AAGVIQSPRHLIKEKRETATLKCYPIPRHDTVYWYQQGPGQDPQFLISFYEKMQSDKGSIPDRFSAQQFSDYHSELNMSSLELGDSALYFCASSPEAFFGQGTRLTVV.

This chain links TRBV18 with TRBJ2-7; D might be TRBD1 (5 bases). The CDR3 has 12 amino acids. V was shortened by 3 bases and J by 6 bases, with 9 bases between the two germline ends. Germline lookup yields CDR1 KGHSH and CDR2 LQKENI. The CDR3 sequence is CASSPTGLEQYF. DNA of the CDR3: TGTGCCAGCTCACCTACAGGCCTCGAGCAGTACTTC.

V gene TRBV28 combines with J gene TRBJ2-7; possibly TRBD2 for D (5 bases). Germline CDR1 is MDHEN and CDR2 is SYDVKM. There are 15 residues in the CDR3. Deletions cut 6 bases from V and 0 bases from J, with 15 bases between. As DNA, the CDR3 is TGTGCCAGCAGCCCCGGACTCTCGATCTCCTACGAGCAGTACTTC. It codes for CASSPGLSISYEQYF.

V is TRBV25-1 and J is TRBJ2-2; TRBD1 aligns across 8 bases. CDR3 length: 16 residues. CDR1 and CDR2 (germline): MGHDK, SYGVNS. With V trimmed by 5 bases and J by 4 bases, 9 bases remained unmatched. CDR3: CASSSPRGLGTGELFF. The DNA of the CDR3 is TGTGCCAGCAGTAGCCCCAGGGGGCTTGGCACCGGGGAGCTGTTTTTT.

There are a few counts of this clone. The CDR3 spells CASSVDFGEQFF. The CDR3 DNA reads as TGTGCCAGCAGCGTAGACTTTGGTGAGCAGTTCTTC. The rearrangement joins TRBV9 to TRBJ2-1, with D uncertain. The CDR3 contains 12 residues. CDR1 and CDR2 from the germline V gene are SGDLS and YYNGEE. Trimming removed 0 bases at V and 9 bases at J, with 7 bases between.

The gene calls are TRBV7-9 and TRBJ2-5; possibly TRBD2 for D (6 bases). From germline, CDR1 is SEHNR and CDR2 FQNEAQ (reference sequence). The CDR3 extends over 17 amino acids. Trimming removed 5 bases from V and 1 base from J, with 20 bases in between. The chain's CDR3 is CASSPTPPRDFQETQYF. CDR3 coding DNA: TGTGCCAGCAGCCCCACCCCGCCCCGGGACTTCCAAGAGACCCAGTACTTC.

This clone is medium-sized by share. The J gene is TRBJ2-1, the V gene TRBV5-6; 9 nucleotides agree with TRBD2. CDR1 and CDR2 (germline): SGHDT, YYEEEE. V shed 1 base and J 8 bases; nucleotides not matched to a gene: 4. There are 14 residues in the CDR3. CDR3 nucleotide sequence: TGTGCCAGCAGCTTGCTTAGCGGGGGCGATGAGCAGTTCTTC. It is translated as CASSLLSGGDEQFF.

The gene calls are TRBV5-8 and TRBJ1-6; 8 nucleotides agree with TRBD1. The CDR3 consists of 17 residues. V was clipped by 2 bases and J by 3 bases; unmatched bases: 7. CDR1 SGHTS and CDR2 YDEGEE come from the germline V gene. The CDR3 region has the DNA TGTGCCAGCAGCTTTGTAATGGGGACAGGCTATAATTCACCCCTCCACTTT. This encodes CASSFVMGTGYNSPLHF.

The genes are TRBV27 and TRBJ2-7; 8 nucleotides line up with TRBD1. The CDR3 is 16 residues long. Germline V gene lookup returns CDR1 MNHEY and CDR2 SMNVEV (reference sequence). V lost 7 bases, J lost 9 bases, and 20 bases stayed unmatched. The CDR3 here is CASTSQSGQGFHGQYF. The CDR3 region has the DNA TGTGCCAGCACCTCCCAGTCAGGACAGGGCTTTCATGGGCAGTACTTC.

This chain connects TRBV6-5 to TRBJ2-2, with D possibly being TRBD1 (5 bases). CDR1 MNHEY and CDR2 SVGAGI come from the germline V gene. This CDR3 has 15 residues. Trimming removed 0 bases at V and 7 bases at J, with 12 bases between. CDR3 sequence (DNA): TGTGCCAGCAGTTACTCCAGGCAGGGTTACGGGGAGCTGTTTTTT. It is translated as CASSYSRQGYGELFF.

The CDR3 spells CASSPGIVRETQYF. The CDR3 coding sequence is TGTGCCAGCTCACCAGGAATAGTGAGGGAGACCCAGTACTTC. The V and J genes are TRBV18 and TRBJ2-5; D call uncertain. CDR1 and CDR2 from the germline V gene are KGHSH and LQKENI. The CDR3 contains 14 residues. Trimming cost V 2 bases and J 5 bases, with 12 bases left between them.

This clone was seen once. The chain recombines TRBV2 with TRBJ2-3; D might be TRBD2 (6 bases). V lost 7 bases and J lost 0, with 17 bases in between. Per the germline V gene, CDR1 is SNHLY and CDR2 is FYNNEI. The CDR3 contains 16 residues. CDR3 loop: CASKSVGGLSTDTQYF. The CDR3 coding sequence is TGTGCCAGCAAAAGTGTTGGAGGGCTCAGCACAGATACGCAGTATTTT.